The 13 T cell receptor beta chains listed next were all sequenced from one sample in a study of sequential checkpoint blockade in melanoma (dated by TCRdb to the late 2010s). Libraries were constructed by the immunoSEQ multiplex PCR assay. TCRdb took this table from immuneACCESS and kept in-frame rearrangements with V and J called. Such tables lack part of the clones; where checked against another copy, unresolved V genes explain under half of the gap, and the rest is unexplained. The sample table lists over 15,000 clones, under 65% of them with a count of one. The ten most abundant clones make up 15% to 20% of the sample. What this sample's treatment or condition label stands for: randomized to nivolumab then ipilimumab (arm A) or the reverse (arm B). The starting material was CD8+ T cells sorted from blood (inferred from file names), obtained from a patient given nivolumab and ipilimumab in sequence. The receptors were gathered from a human donor with melanoma.

V gene TRBV9 combines with J gene TRBJ2-2; TRBD2 matches 9 bases. CDR3 length: 14 amino acids. CDR1 is SGDLS and CDR2 is YYNGEE in the germline V gene. Trimming at V came to 7 bases and at J to 2 bases, leaving 3 bases not matched to a gene. The CDR3 is CASGLASNTGELFF. Written as DNA, the CDR3 is TGTGCCAGCGGACTAGCGAGTAACACCGGGGAGCTGTTTTTT.

By sample share, this clone is medium-sized. V usage is TRBV19 and J usage is TRBJ1-1, with TRBD1 matching 9 bases. Unmatched junction bases numbered 12, after V lost 4 bases and J lost 3 bases. The CDR3 has 17 amino acids. Per germline, CDR1 LNHDA and CDR2 SQIVND (reference sequence). Written as DNA, the CDR3 is TGTGCCAGTAGTAGCTTTACAGGGGGCAGTTTGTACACTGAAGCTTTCTTT. Its translation is CASSSFTGGSLYTEAFF.

J is TRBJ2-7 and V is TRBV6-5, with TRBD2 as a possible D gene (6 bases). Per the germline V gene, CDR1 is MNHEY and CDR2 is SVGAGI. Trimming took 5 bases from V and 2 from J, leaving 16 bases between them. CDR3 length: 15 residues. The CDR3 DNA is TGTGCCAGCAGTGGATCGACTAGAGGTGCCTACGAGCAGTACTTC. Amino acids: CASSGSTRGAYEQYF.

The chain uses TRBV27 and TRBJ1-5; 7 positions agree with TRBD1. The CDR3 is 14 residues long. The ends lost 5 bases at V and 12 bases at J; junction bases unmatched: 13. Germline loops: CDR1 MNHEY, CDR2 SMNVEV (reference sequence). DNA for the CDR3: TGTGCCAGCAGTACCGGGACAGCGATCAGGGACCAGCATTTT. It is translated as CASSTGTAIRDQHF.

This clone was counted between two and nine times. This chain links TRBV7-9 with TRBJ2-7; D possibly corresponds to TRBD2 (6 bases). The V gene's germline CDR1 is SEHNR and CDR2 FQNEAQ (reference sequence). Trimming cost V 3 bases and J 1 base, with 13 bases left between them. The length of the CDR3 is 15 residues. The CDR3 region is CASSLWRVLSYEQYF. CDR3 nucleotide sequence: TGTGCCAGCAGCTTGTGGAGGGTCCTATCCTACGAGCAGTACTTC. Variable domain in full (rest from reference TRBV7-9 and TRBJ2-7): DTGVSQNPRHKITKRGQNVTFRCDPISEHNRLYWYRQTLGQGPEFLTYFQNEAQLEKSRLLSDRFSAERPKGSFSTLEIQRTEQGDSAMYLCASSLWRVLSYEQYFGPGTRLTVT.

V is TRBV27 and J is TRBJ1-5; D uncertain. With 5 bases removed from V and 11 bases from J, the gap between germline ends came to 16 bases. From germline, CDR1 is MNHEY and CDR2 SMNVEV (reference sequence). The CDR3 length is 13 residues. CDR3 nucleotide sequence: TGTGCCAGCAGTAAAGACTGGCGGTGGGCCCAGCATTTT. This encodes CASSKDWRWAQHF.

The genes are TRBV5-6 and TRBJ2-5; D ambiguous. Germline loops: CDR1 SGHDT, CDR2 YYEEEE. Trimming removed 0 bases from V and 4 bases from J, with 7 bases in between. The CDR3 has 13 residues. The CDR3: CASSLGLSETQYF. CDR3 in DNA: TGTGCCAGCAGCTTGGGACTTTCAGAGACCCAGTACTTC.

The rearrangement links TRBV7-6 to TRBJ2-2; a possible D gene is TRBD2 (6 bases). Between the trimmed V and J ends, which lost 5 bases and 1 base, there was a span of 11 bases. Germline V gene sequence: CDR1 SGHVS, CDR2 FNYEAQ. The CDR3 has 15 residues. CDR3 in amino acids: CASSPPGLNTGELFF. Written as DNA, the CDR3 is TGTGCCAGCAGCCCCCCGGGACTGAACACCGGGGAGCTGTTTTTT.

The rearrangement joins TRBV6-6 to TRBJ2-7; D uncertain. With 4 bases removed from V and 0 bases from J, the gap between germline ends came to 10 bases. The CDR3 has 14 amino acids. Germline loops: CDR1 MNHNY, CDR2 SVGAGI (reference sequence). CDR3 DNA: TGTGCCAGCAGTTTTACGACACACTCCTACGAGCAGTACTTC. Translated: CASSFTTHSYEQYF.

The rearrangement uses TRBV6-5 and TRBJ1-1, with a possible D match to TRBD1 (5 bases). CDR3 length equals 13 residues. From germline, CDR1 is MNHEY and CDR2 SVGAGI. The V end was cut by 3 bases, the J end by 5 bases, with 10 bases between. CDR3 in amino acids: CASSYYRGTEAFF. The DNA for the CDR3 is TGTGCCAGCAGTTATTATAGGGGTACTGAAGCTTTCTTT.

This rearrangement joins TRBV30 to TRBJ2-1, with D tentatively TRBD1 (6 bases). The CDR3 is made up of 14 amino acids. CDR1 is GTSNPN and CDR2 is SVGIG in the germline V gene (reference sequence). Trimming pared 0 bases from V and 9 bases from J, leaving 15 bases between. CDR3 sequence: CAWSVDGSDSEQFF. The CDR3 DNA reads as TGTGCCTGGAGTGTCGACGGATCGGACAGTGAGCAGTTCTTC.

This clone was observed a single time. The V and J genes are TRBV5-1 and TRBJ2-7; the match to TRBD1 covers 9 bases. Germline V CDR1 and CDR2: SGHRS, YFSETQ. The CDR3 covers 16 residues. V lost 2 bases, J lost 0 bases, and 6 bases stayed unmatched. The CDR3 region has the DNA TGCGCCAGCAGCTTTAATCCGACAGGGGGCTCCTACGAGCAGTACTTC. This translates into CASSFNPTGGSYEQYF. The whole variable domain, remainder taken from reference TRBV5-1 and TRBJ2-7, is KAGVTQTPRYLIKTRGQQVTLSCSPISGHRSVSWYQQTPGQGLQFLFEYFSETQRNKGNFPGRFSGRQFSNSRSEMNVSTLELGDSALYLCASSFNPTGGSYEQYFGPGTRLTVT.

J is TRBJ1-1 and V is TRBV28, with D possibly matching TRBD1 (6 bases). The germline V gene encodes CDR1 MDHEN and CDR2 SYDVKM. The CDR3 extends over 13 amino acids. V shed 3 bases and J shed 5 bases, with 10 bases lying between them. This CDR3 reads CASSLRGWTEAFF. The CDR3 region has the DNA TGTGCCAGCAGTTTGAGGGGGTGGACTGAAGCTTTCTTT.